These 7 T cell receptor beta chains came from one sample sequenced in a study of blood T cell repertoires in COVID-19. Generated by immunoSEQ multiplex PCR, the TCRdb table keeps only in-frame clones and is missing some. The data contain 30,000 to 35,000 clones, roughly nine tenths of them seen just once; the ten biggest clones take up about 10%. Material for sequencing was peripheral blood. The receptors here all came from a human donor with active COVID-19. The donor label of this sample is uncertain.

The chain links TRBV12-2 to TRBJ2-5; the table names TRBD1, a call not compared with the DNA. TRBV12-2 is flagged as a pseudogene. The CDR3 is 18 amino acids. CDR3 region: CASRLAHHQNRGPETQYF. CDR3 nucleotide sequence: TGTGCAAGTCGCTTAGCCCACCACCAAAACAGGGGGCCGGAGACCCAGTACTTC.

The sample holds one count of this clone. The chain recombines TRBV10-3 with TRBJ1-1, with 8 bases fitting TRBD1. The length of the CDR3 is 13 residues. With 6 bases clipped from V and 5 bases from J, the junction kept 5 bases outside the gene matches. Germline lookup yields CDR1 ENHRY and CDR2 SYGVKD. The DNA of the CDR3 is TGTGCCATCAGCAGGGGGCAGGAAACTGAAGCTTTCTTT. This encodes CAISRGQETEAFF.

The chain links TRBV7-2 to TRBJ2-1; 11 bases fit TRBD2. The CDR3 extends over 15 amino acids. Germline CDR1 and CDR2: SGHTA and FQGNSA. J was trimmed by 9 bases and V by 5 bases; bases with no gene match: 9. CDR3 bases: TGTGCCAGCAGCGGAGATAGCGGGGGGGCCGGTGAGCAGTTCTTC. Translating it yields CASSGDSGGAGEQFF.

In DNA, the CDR3 is TGTGCCAGCAGTGAGACAGGGGAGGGGTCCTACGAGCAGTACTTC. This codes for CASSETGEGSYEQYF. The rearrangement links TRBV28 to TRBJ2-7, with D tentatively TRBD1 (8 bases). With 5 bases removed from V and 1 base from J, the gap between germline ends came to 15 bases. In germline, CDR1 is MDHEN, CDR2 SYDVKM. The CDR3 is 15 residues long.

The V gene is TRBV5-1, the J gene TRBJ1-1; 12 bases agree with TRBD1. The V and J ends lost 5 bases and 3 bases, in that order; junction bases with no gene match: 8. Looked up from germline, CDR1 is SGHRS and CDR2 is YFSETQ. This CDR3 comprises 16 residues. In nucleotides, the CDR3 is TGCGCCAGCAGGGATCGGGACAGGGGGCGGGACACTGAAGCTTTCTTT. Its protein is CASRDRDRGRDTEAFF.

V usage is TRBV3-1 (or the pseudogene TRBV3-2) and J usage is TRBJ2-1; TRBD1 matches at 11 bases. J lost 7 bases, V lost 2 bases, and 4 bases had no gene match. Germline assignment: CDR1 LGHDT and CDR2 YNNKEL (reference sequence). The CDR3 spans 15 residues. CDR3 coding DNA: TGTGCCAGCAGCCAACGAGGGACAGGGGGTAATGAGCAGTTCTTC. As protein: CASSQRGTGGNEQFF.

The J gene is TRBJ2-3, the V gene TRBV5-1; TRBD2 might be the D (6 bases). Trimming stripped 0 bases from V and 2 bases from J, with 13 bases between. The CDR3 is made up of 16 amino acids. Germline loops: CDR1 SGHRS, CDR2 YFSETQ. In nucleotides, the CDR3 is TGCGCCAGCAGCTTGGGCGGGACCTCCTCCACAGATACGCAGTATTTT. Protein sequence: CASSLGGTSSTDTQYF.